This TCR beta chain stems from a study of T cells in Graves' hyperthyroidism and ophthalmopathy. Template material for amplifying TCR beta CDR3 regions consisted of RNA transcripts. Initially, a first-round RT-PCR of the TCR CDR3 employed the HTBI primer set. One entry per CDR3 protein results from TCRdb running MiXCR on the multiplex PCR reads. The top ten hold around 7.9% of the sample, which has roughly 290,000 distinct CDR3 sequences, about an eighth seen once. Germline CDR1 is SGHAT and CDR2 is FQNNGV. The CDR3 is 13 amino acids. The V end was cut by 5 bases, the J end by 3 bases, with 8 bases between. This clonotype was observed at least ten times.

The clonotype was recovered from a woman in her twenties or thirties with Graves' hyperthyroidism that later progressed to Graves' ophthalmopathy. Sequenced input: blood. The rearrangement uses TRBV11-2 and TRBJ1-3; D not certain. The CDR3, as DNA: TGTGCCAGCAGCCTGGGTGATGGAAACACCATATATTTT. Its protein product is CASSLGDGNTIYF.